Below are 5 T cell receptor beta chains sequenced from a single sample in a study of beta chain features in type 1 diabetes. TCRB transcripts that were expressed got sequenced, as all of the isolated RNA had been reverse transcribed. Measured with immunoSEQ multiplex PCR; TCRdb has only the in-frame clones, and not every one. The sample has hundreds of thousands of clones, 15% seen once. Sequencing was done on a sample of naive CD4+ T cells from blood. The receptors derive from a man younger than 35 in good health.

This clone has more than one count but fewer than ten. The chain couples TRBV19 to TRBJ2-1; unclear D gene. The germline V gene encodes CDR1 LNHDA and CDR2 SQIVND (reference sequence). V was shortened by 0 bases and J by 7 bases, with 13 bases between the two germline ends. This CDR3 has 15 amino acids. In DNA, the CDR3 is TGTGCCAGTAGTATAGATCCATCTAGGGTAAATGAGCAGTTCTTC. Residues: CASSIDPSRVNEQFF.

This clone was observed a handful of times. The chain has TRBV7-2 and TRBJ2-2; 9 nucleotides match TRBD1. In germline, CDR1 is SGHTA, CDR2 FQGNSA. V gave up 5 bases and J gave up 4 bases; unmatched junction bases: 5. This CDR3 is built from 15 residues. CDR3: CASSLTGGITGELFF. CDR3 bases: TGTGCCAGCAGCCTGACAGGGGGTATCACCGGGGAGCTGTTTTTT.

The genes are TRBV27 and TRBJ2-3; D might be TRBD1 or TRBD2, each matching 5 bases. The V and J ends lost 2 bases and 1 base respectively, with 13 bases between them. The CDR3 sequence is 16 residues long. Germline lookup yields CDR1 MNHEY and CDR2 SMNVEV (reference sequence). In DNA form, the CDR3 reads TGTGCCAGCAGTTTAAGAGAGGGGACGGGCACAGATACGCAGTATTTT. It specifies CASSLREGTGTDTQYF.

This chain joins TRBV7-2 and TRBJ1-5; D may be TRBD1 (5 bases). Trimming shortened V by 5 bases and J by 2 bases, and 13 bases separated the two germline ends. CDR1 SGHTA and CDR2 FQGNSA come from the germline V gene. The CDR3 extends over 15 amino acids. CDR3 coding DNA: TGTGCCAGCAGCGCTCAGGGAAACGGCAATCAGCCCCAGCATTTT. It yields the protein CASSAQGNGNQPQHF.

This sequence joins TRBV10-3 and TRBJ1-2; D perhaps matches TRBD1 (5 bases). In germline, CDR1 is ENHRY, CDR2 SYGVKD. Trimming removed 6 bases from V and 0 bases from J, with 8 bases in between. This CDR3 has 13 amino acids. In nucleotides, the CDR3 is TGTGCCATCAGGACAGCCTCTAACTATGGCTACACCTTC. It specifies CAIRTASNYGYTF.